Listed below are T cell receptor beta chains from one sample, sequenced in a study of cytomegalovirus exposure and HLA in healthy donors. Measured with immunoSEQ multiplex PCR; TCRdb has only the in-frame clones, and not every one. Among 150,000 to 170,000 clones listed, 65% to 80% were seen once. Sequenced material: PBMCs. These receptors came from a woman aged 40 to 49 in good health and CMV-seronegative. The CDR3 runs from the conserved cysteine through the conserved F or W. A D gene is named only where the DNA matches it firmly. Rows may omit the clone size; those that give it use once, few, many or a size class.

CASSWARVNTGELFF | TGCGCCAGCAGCTGGGCCAGGGTAAACACCGGGGAGCTGTTTTTT | TRBJ2-2 | once | . | TRBV5-1
CASSFPGRAEAFF | TGTGCCAGCAGCTTCCCCGGGCGGGCTGAAGCTTTCTTT | TRBJ1-1 | . | . | TRBV5-4
CASRVGQGNQPQHF | TGTGCCAGCAGAGTGGGACAGGGTAATCAGCCCCAGCATTTT | TRBJ1-5 | . | TRBD1 | TRBV6-1
CASGRVAGGQETQYF | TGTGCCAGCGGTAGAGTAGCGGGGGGACAAGAGACCCAGTACTTC | TRBJ2-5 | . | TRBD2 | TRBV7-2
CASSLARDRGYEQFF | TGTGCCAGCAGTTTAGCTCGCGACAGGGGATATGAGCAGTTCTTC | TRBJ2-1 | . | TRBD1 | TRBV28
CASSEGGSMNTEAFF | TGTGCCAGCAGTGAGGGGGGATCTATGAACACTGAAGCTTTCTTT | TRBJ1-1 | . | . | TRBV2
CATTPGDRAGYTF | TGTGCCACCACTCCCGGGGACAGGGCTGGCTACACCTTC | TRBJ1-2 | . | TRBD1 | TRBV27
CASSLGLAPTDTQYF | TGTGCTAGCAGCTTAGGACTAGCCCCTACAGATACGCAGTATTTT | TRBJ2-3 | . | TRBD2 | TRBV7-7
CASSQGPRDRLNEKLFF | TGCGCCAGCAGCCAAGGTCCTCGGGACAGACTAAATGAAAAACTGTTTTTT | TRBJ1-4 | . | TRBD1 | TRBV4-1
CASSPWGQGMNTEAFF | TGTGCCAGTAGTCCTTGGGGACAGGGAATGAACACTGAAGCTTTCTTT | TRBJ1-1 | few | TRBD1 | TRBV19
CASAIITYEQYF | TGTGCCAGCGCGATAATTACCTACGAGCAGTACTTC | TRBJ2-7 | few | . | TRBV6-6
CASSLARQRLNSPLHF | TGTGCCAGCAGCTTGGCGCGTCAGAGACTTAATTCACCCCTCCACTTT | TRBJ1-6 | few | . | TRBV5-8
CASSEASVDTQYF | TGTGCCAGCAGTGAAGCGTCGGTGGATACGCAGTATTTT | TRBJ2-3 | few | . | TRBV6-1
CASSLDGYSGELFF | TGTGCCAGCAGCTTGGACGGTTACAGCGGGGAGCTGTTTTTT | TRBJ2-2 | once | . | TRBV5-4
CAMTGDTGNTIYF | TGTGCCATGACAGGGGATACTGGAAACACCATATATTTT | TRBJ1-3 | . | TRBD1 | TRBV10-3
CASKPPGLTTHEQFF | TGTGCCAGCAAACCACCGGGACTAACAACACACGAGCAGTTCTTC | TRBJ2-1 | . | TRBD2 | TRBV6-6
CASSYSSLGQGLGGTQYF | TGTGCCAGCAGCTACTCGTCCCTAGGACAGGGCCTGGGAGGGACCCAGTACTTC | TRBJ2-5 | . | TRBD1 | TRBV11-2
CASSLAGQGIYEQYF | TGTGCCAGCAGCTTAGCGGGACAGGGGATCTACGAGCAGTACTTC | TRBJ2-7 | . | TRBD1 | TRBV7-9